The clone carrying this TCR beta chain was seen more than once but under ten times. This sample was taken from a study of kidney transplant recipient with SARS-CoV-2 infection. This CDR3 region has 14 residues. In germline, CDR1 is GTSNPN, CDR2 SVGIG (reference sequence). The V and J ends lost 8 bases and 3 bases respectively, with 19 bases between them. Via MiXCR, TCRdb re-called the reads, giving one row per CDR3 protein. The data contain 250,000 or so distinct CDR3 sequences, less than 35% of them singletons. The chain couples TRBV30 to TRBJ1-1; weak D call: TRBD1 (6 bases). The sequence was obtained from a male patient aged 25-45 years who had COVID-19 and was a kidney transplant recipient. The graft donor may account for some of the T cells. Sequencing used a blood sample, obtained at baseline and between days 110 and 120 from a kidney transplant recipient. The DNA for the CDR3 is TGTGCCGGAGATCCAGGGGTGCAGGACACTGAAGCTTTCTTT. Its translation: CAGDPGVQDTEAFF.